The source of this T cell receptor (beta chain) is a study of OX40 agonist ivuxolimab in advanced cancers. Findings of the study overall: In the expanded peripheral T cells, antigen specificity was never determined. With doses of 0.1 to 3.0 mg/kg, CD4+ and CD8+ blood T cells had undergone clonal expansion by week 6.

The method was immunoSEQ multiplex PCR; TCRdb's version includes in-frame clones alone and lacks a portion of them. This sample has about 60,000 clones, with around 90% found just once. Trimming pared 2 bases from V and 0 bases from J, leaving 10 bases between. Germline V gives CDR1 LNHDA, CDR2 SQIVND (reference sequence). The CDR3 sequence is 15 residues long. As for this clone: The antigen is undetermined.

V usage is TRBV19 and J usage is TRBJ1-1, with D unresolved. The clonotype comes from an adult with an advanced solid tumor such as melanoma, head and neck, liver or kidney cancer. Sequencing used CD4+ or CD8+ T cells sorted from blood, obtained in a trial of the OX40 agonist ivuxolimab. The CDR3 is CASSISSYMNTEAFF. CDR3 nucleotides: TGTGCCAGTAGTATATCGAGCTACATGAACACTGAAGCTTTCTTT.